Listed below are T cell receptor beta chains from one sample, sequenced in a study of cytotoxic CD8 clonotypes in ibrutinib-treated CLL. TCRdb's table, derived via immunoSEQ multiplex PCR, lists solely in-frame clones and lacks some. Here the sample spans tens of thousands of clones, 68% being singletons. The sample in question was PBMCs, obtained after 12 months of ibrutinib treatment. These TCRs come from a human donor with chronic lymphocytic leukemia. The CDR3 runs from the conserved cysteine through the conserved F or W. Each record gives: V gene, J gene, clone size, D gene, CDR3 DNA, CDR3 protein. The D gene is left open where the match is weak. Some rows have no size entry. The others give once, few or many, or a class for an expanded clone.

v_call: TRBV30; j_call: TRBJ2-5; clone_size: .; d_call: .; cdr3_nt: TGTGCCTGGAGTGCCCCTACAAGAGGGCAAGAGACCCAGTACTTC; cdr3_aa: CAWSAPTRGQETQYF
v_call: TRBV10-3; j_call: TRBJ2-6; clone_size: .; d_call: TRBD1; cdr3_nt: TGTGCCATCAGTGACGCACAGGGGGCCCTCATCTCTGGGGCCAACGTCCTGACTTTC; cdr3_aa: CAISDAQGALISGANVLTF
v_call: TRBV6-1; j_call: TRBJ2-7; clone_size: few; d_call: .; cdr3_nt: TGTGCCAGCACCCCAGAACCAGCGGCCAACTACGAGCAGTACTTC; cdr3_aa: CASTPEPAANYEQYF
v_call: TRBV4-3; j_call: TRBJ2-5; clone_size: .; d_call: .; cdr3_nt: TGCGCCAGCAGCCAAGGACGGACAGACCAAGAGACCCAGTACTTC; cdr3_aa: CASSQGRTDQETQYF
v_call: TRBV6-5; j_call: TRBJ1-1; clone_size: .; d_call: TRBD1; cdr3_nt: TGTGCCAGCAGTTACTCGTCGGCAGGGGGCACTGAAGCTTTCTTT; cdr3_aa: CASSYSSAGGTEAFF
v_call: TRBV7-2; j_call: TRBJ2-5; clone_size: .; d_call: .; cdr3_nt: TGTGCCAGCAGCTTAAGAGGGCGCTTGAGCGGGTCGAGGGGAGAGACCCAGTACTTC; cdr3_aa: CASSLRGRLSGSRGETQYF
v_call: TRBV27; j_call: TRBJ2-7; clone_size: .; d_call: TRBD2; cdr3_nt: TGTGCCAGCAGTTTATATCGGCTAGCGGGGGGCGAGCAGTACTTC; cdr3_aa: CASSLYRLAGGEQYF
v_call: TRBV9; j_call: TRBJ2-1; clone_size: .; d_call: TRBD2; cdr3_nt: TGTGCCAGCAGCGTAGCTGGCGGGGGGGGCCTCCGCGGTGAGCAGTTCTTC; cdr3_aa: CASSVAGGGGLRGEQFF
v_call: TRBV5-1; j_call: TRBJ2-3; clone_size: few; d_call: TRBD2; cdr3_nt: TGCGCCAGCAGCTTGGGCCCAGCGGGGCACACAGATACGCAGTATTTT; cdr3_aa: CASSLGPAGHTDTQYF
v_call: TRBV2; j_call: TRBJ1-4; clone_size: .; d_call: .; cdr3_nt: TGTGCCAGCAGTGGAGACAGCCTTAATGAAAAACTGTTTTTT; cdr3_aa: CASSGDSLNEKLFF
v_call: TRBV25-1; j_call: TRBJ1-1; clone_size: .; d_call: .; cdr3_nt: TGTGCCAGCAGTGCCCAACAGCACACTGAAGCTTTCTTT; cdr3_aa: CASSAQQHTEAFF
v_call: TRBV7-8; j_call: TRBJ2-7; clone_size: .; d_call: .; cdr3_nt: TGTGCCAGCAGCTTAGAGTACGAGCAGTACTTC; cdr3_aa: CASSLEYEQYF
v_call: TRBV7-9; j_call: TRBJ1-4; clone_size: .; d_call: .; cdr3_nt: TGTGCCAGCAGCTTATCACAGGGAAGAAGGGAAAAACTGTTTTTT; cdr3_aa: CASSLSQGRREKLFF
v_call: TRBV30; j_call: TRBJ2-1; clone_size: .; d_call: .; cdr3_nt: TGTGCCTGGGGCTCCGGCGCCAGCTCCTACAATGAGCAGTTCTTC; cdr3_aa: CAWGSGASSYNEQFF
v_call: TRBV7-2; j_call: TRBJ2-7; clone_size: .; d_call: .; cdr3_nt: TGTGCCAGCAGCTTAGGTGGAGCAGCTCCTTCCTACGAGCAGTACTTC; cdr3_aa: CASSLGGAAPSYEQYF
v_call: TRBV10-2; j_call: TRBJ2-7; clone_size: .; d_call: TRBD1; cdr3_nt: TGCGCCAGCAAAGGACAGGGCCCCTATGAGCAGTACTTC; cdr3_aa: CASKGQGPYEQYF
v_call: TRBV7-3; j_call: TRBJ2-2; clone_size: once; d_call: TRBD1; cdr3_nt: TGTGCCAGCAGCCAACAGGGGGCAGCCGGGGAGCTGTTTTTT; cdr3_aa: CASSQQGAAGELFF
v_call: TRBV7-2; j_call: TRBJ1-6; clone_size: .; d_call: .; cdr3_nt: TGTGCCAGCAGCTTCGGGACAAAATATAATTCACCCCTCCACTTT; cdr3_aa: CASSFGTKYNSPLHF
v_call: TRBV30; j_call: TRBJ1-1; clone_size: few; d_call: .; cdr3_nt: TGTGCCTGGAATAGCCGCGGAGGGATGCACACTGAAGCTTTCTTT; cdr3_aa: CAWNSRGGMHTEAFF
v_call: TRBV6-5; j_call: TRBJ1-1; clone_size: .; d_call: .; cdr3_nt: TGTGCCAGCAGTCTAATGAACAAGGAGGAAGCTTTCTTT; cdr3_aa: CASSLMNKEEAFF
v_call: TRBV7-8; j_call: TRBJ2-7; clone_size: .; d_call: TRBD1; cdr3_nt: TGTGCCAGCAGCCCTGGGGGACAGTTCTCCTACGAGCAGTACTTC; cdr3_aa: CASSPGGQFSYEQYF
v_call: TRBV9; j_call: TRBJ2-2; clone_size: .; d_call: TRBD2; cdr3_nt: TGTGCCAGCAGCGTAGCCCCGACTAGCGGGGTAAACACCGGGGAGCTGTTTTTT; cdr3_aa: CASSVAPTSGVNTGELFF
v_call: TRBV5-1; j_call: TRBJ1-1; clone_size: .; d_call: .; cdr3_nt: TGCGCCAGCAGTAACGGGGGATTGACTGAAGCTTTCTTT; cdr3_aa: CASSNGGLTEAFF
v_call: TRBV6-1; j_call: TRBJ1-1; clone_size: once; d_call: .; cdr3_nt: TGTGCCAGCAGTGAGGTACGTCACGATAGAGCTTTCTTT; cdr3_aa: CASSEVRHDRAFF
v_call: TRBV7-9; j_call: TRBJ1-2; clone_size: once; d_call: TRBD1; cdr3_nt: TGTGCCAGCAGCCCCGACAGGGATCTGAGCTATGGCTACACCTTC; cdr3_aa: CASSPDRDLSYGYTF
v_call: TRBV11-1; j_call: TRBJ2-5; clone_size: once; d_call: TRBD2; cdr3_nt: TGTGCCAGCAGCTCGACTAGCCGGGAGACCCAGTACTTC; cdr3_aa: CASSSTSRETQYF
v_call: TRBV9; j_call: TRBJ1-6; clone_size: .; d_call: TRBD1; cdr3_nt: TGTGCCAGCAGCGGCCGACAGGGCGGGGATTCACCCCTCCACTTT; cdr3_aa: CASSGRQGGDSPLHF
v_call: TRBV11-3; j_call: TRBJ2-1; clone_size: few; d_call: .; cdr3_nt: TGTGCCAGCAGCCCCGACGGGGGTAGGACCTACAATGAGCAGTTCTTC; cdr3_aa: CASSPDGGRTYNEQFF
v_call: TRBV11-3; j_call: TRBJ2-7; clone_size: .; d_call: .; cdr3_nt: TGTGCCAGCAGCCCGGGACCAACCTACGAGCAGTACTTC; cdr3_aa: CASSPGPTYEQYF
v_call: TRBV7-2; j_call: TRBJ2-3; clone_size: .; d_call: TRBD2; cdr3_nt: TGTGCCAGCAGCCCGGGACTAGCGGGGGGCCGGGGAGATACGCAGTATTTT; cdr3_aa: CASSPGLAGGRGDTQYF
v_call: TRBV6-1; j_call: TRBJ1-2; clone_size: .; d_call: TRBD1; cdr3_nt: TGTGCCAGCGCCACCGGGACAGGAATTAACTATGGCTACACCTTC; cdr3_aa: CASATGTGINYGYTF
v_call: TRBV29-1; j_call: TRBJ1-2; clone_size: few; d_call: .; cdr3_nt: TGCAGCGTTGAGGCCCTTCTAGGCTACACCTTC; cdr3_aa: CSVEALLGYTF
v_call: TRBV28; j_call: TRBJ2-7; clone_size: few; d_call: .; cdr3_nt: TGTGCCAGCAGGAGCGTGGACAAGGGTTCCTACGAGCAGTACTTC; cdr3_aa: CASRSVDKGSYEQYF
v_call: TRBV30; j_call: TRBJ2-5; clone_size: few; d_call: .; cdr3_nt: TGTGCCTGGATGGGGGCAGGGGAGACCCAGTACTTC; cdr3_aa: CAWMGAGETQYF
v_call: TRBV5-5; j_call: TRBJ1-3; clone_size: .; d_call: .; cdr3_nt: TGTGCCAGCAGCCCGTTGGGCAGAGATTCTGGAAACACCATATATTTT; cdr3_aa: CASSPLGRDSGNTIYF
v_call: TRBV4-1; j_call: TRBJ2-1; clone_size: .; d_call: .; cdr3_nt: TGCGCCAGCAGCCGCTATGTTAGCGCACCAGTAGATAACTACAATGAGCAGTTCTTC; cdr3_aa: CASSRYVSAPVDNYNEQFF
v_call: TRBV18; j_call: TRBJ2-2; clone_size: .; d_call: .; cdr3_nt: TGTGCCAGCTCACCACAAAGGACTAACACCGGGGAGCTGTTTTTT; cdr3_aa: CASSPQRTNTGELFF
v_call: TRBV19; j_call: TRBJ2-5; clone_size: few; d_call: .; cdr3_nt: TGTGCCAGTAGTATCGGCAGGAATCTACAAGAGACCCAGTACTTC; cdr3_aa: CASSIGRNLQETQYF
v_call: TRBV6-1; j_call: TRBJ1-3; clone_size: .; d_call: TRBD1; cdr3_nt: TGTGCCAGCTCAAGTGAGAGGGGGCGAGGAAACACCATATATTTT; cdr3_aa: CASSSERGRGNTIYF
v_call: TRBV4-1; j_call: TRBJ2-6; clone_size: .; d_call: TRBD1; cdr3_nt: TGCGCCAGCAGCCAAGGGCACAGGGGAAGGCTGGAGGCCAACGTCCTGACTTTC; cdr3_aa: CASSQGHRGRLEANVLTF
v_call: TRBV18; j_call: TRBJ1-2; clone_size: few; d_call: .; cdr3_nt: TGTGCCAGCTCACCAGTAGGGTCCCTTGACGGTAGCTACACCTTC; cdr3_aa: CASSPVGSLDGSYTF
v_call: TRBV5-1; j_call: TRBJ2-7; clone_size: .; d_call: TRBD2; cdr3_nt: TGCGCCAGCAGCTTAAGCAGTGGACTAGCGGACTCCTACGAGCAGTACTTC; cdr3_aa: CASSLSSGLADSYEQYF
v_call: TRBV7-2; j_call: TRBJ1-5; clone_size: .; d_call: TRBD1; cdr3_nt: TGTGCCAGCAGCCCCCGAACAGGGGCCTTGCCCCAGCATTTT; cdr3_aa: CASSPRTGALPQHF
v_call: TRBV18; j_call: TRBJ1-2; clone_size: .; d_call: TRBD1; cdr3_nt: TGTGCCAGCTCAACCGGACAGGGGGCCGGTGGCTACACCTTC; cdr3_aa: CASSTGQGAGGYTF
v_call: TRBV7-9; j_call: TRBJ1-2; clone_size: .; d_call: .; cdr3_nt: TGTGCCAGCAGCTTAGCGGCAGATGGCTACACCTTC; cdr3_aa: CASSLAADGYTF
v_call: TRBV6-6; j_call: TRBJ2-6; clone_size: .; d_call: .; cdr3_nt: TGTGCCAGCAGCCCTTCAGGGGGGGCCAACGTCCTGACTTTC; cdr3_aa: CASSPSGGANVLTF
v_call: TRBV18; j_call: TRBJ2-7; clone_size: .; d_call: .; cdr3_nt: TGTGCCAGCTCACCAGGGGCGGAGAACTCCTACGAGCAGTACTTC; cdr3_aa: CASSPGAENSYEQYF